This TCR beta chain stems from a study of Ad26.COV2.S vaccination and SARS-CoV-2 variants. Overall study context: Recipients of Ad26.COV2.S got it intramuscularly, once or twice 56 days apart.

CDR3 size: 15 residues. V lost 0 bases to trimming and J lost 2 bases, with 8 bases between them. CDR1 is SGHDN, CDR2 FVKESK, per germline. TCRdb's table, derived via immunoSEQ multiplex PCR, lists solely in-frame clones and lacks some. In the table there are roughly 320,000 clones, around four fifths of which are singletons. This clone was observed a handful of times. Treatment given: some 20 received Ad26.COV2.S at low or high dose, single or two shots; five or six received placebo; per-sample allocation not given. Sampling happened 63 days after the first vaccine or placebo injection. Within Boston, the person who donated was an adult of 18-55 years.

This specimen was peripheral blood, taken in a trial of Ad26.COV2.S vaccine versus placebo. V and J are TRBV14 and TRBJ1-3; a weak D match, TRBD1 (5 bases). This TCR derives from a person aged 18-65 years who received the Ad26.COV2.S COVID-19 vaccine or a placebo. The CDR3 spells CASSQDAGPGNTIYF. CDR3 nucleotides: TGTGCCAGCAGCCAAGACGCAGGGCCTGGAAACACCATATATTTT.